One and the same sample provided the 19 T cell receptor beta chains below, sequenced in a study of blood T cell repertoires in COVID-19. The data were produced by immunoSEQ multiplex PCR, yet TCRdb's version contains in-frame clones alone and is incomplete. The table lists approximately 120,000 clones, around 85% of them singletons. Sample: peripheral blood. The receptors were sampled from a woman aged 80 or over with COVID-19, enrolled during active disease.

This clone was recorded once. The chain joins TRBV19 to TRBJ1-4; the match to TRBD1 covers 8 bases. The CDR3 spans 17 residues. V lost 6 bases to trimming and J lost 2 bases; unmatched junction nucleotides: 11. Germline V gene lookup returns CDR1 LNHDA and CDR2 SQIVND (reference sequence). The CDR3 region is CASSHPGGRGTNEKLFF. The CDR3 region has the DNA TGTGCCAGTAGCCATCCAGGGGGCAGAGGGACTAATGAAAAACTGTTTTTT.

In this sample, this clone turned up a few times. The chain uses TRBV2 and TRBJ1-5, with D maybe TRBD1 (6 bases). The CDR3 contains 12 residues. V lost 6 bases, J lost 5 bases, and 8 bases lay in between. Germline loops: CDR1 SNHLY, CDR2 FYNNEI. CDR3 DNA: TGTGCCAGCAGGGACAGCGATCAGCCCCAGCATTTT. Translated, it gives CASRDSDQPQHF. The full variable domain, with the rest looked up from reference TRBV2 and TRBJ1-5, is EPEVTQTPSHQVTQMGQEVILRCVPISNHLYFYWYRQILGQKVEFLVSFYNNEISEKSEIFDDQFSVERPDGSNFTLKIRSTKLEDSAMYFCASRDSDQPQHFGDGTRLSIL.

The genes are TRBV6-2 or TRBV6-3 and TRBJ1-5, with 10 bases fitting TRBD1. From germline, CDR1 is MNHEY and CDR2 SVGEGT. The CDR3 spans 15 residues. The V segment lost 4 bases and the J segment 4 bases; nucleotides outside the gene matches: 4. This CDR3 is CASSWGQGINQPQHF. The CDR3 nucleotides are TGTGCCAGCAGTTGGGGACAGGGGATAAATCAGCCCCAGCATTTT.

This clone was found a few times. The chain couples TRBV28 to TRBJ1-5, with 11 bases that match TRBD1. The trim removed 6 bases at V and 7 bases at J, leaving 8 bases unmatched. In germline, CDR1 is MDHEN, CDR2 SYDVKM. The CDR3 consists of 15 residues. This CDR3 reads CASSRTGGVKQPQHF. CDR3 DNA: TGTGCCAGCAGCCGGACAGGGGGCGTAAAACAGCCCCAGCATTTT.

The chain uses TRBV3-1 (or the pseudogene TRBV3-2) and TRBJ2-5, with 8 nucleotides matching TRBD2. V was clipped by 2 bases and J by 5 bases; unmatched bases: 7. The CDR3 length is 15 residues. Germline values: CDR1 LGHDT, CDR2 YNNKEL (reference sequence). CDR3 nucleotide sequence: TGTGCCAGCAGCCAACAGACAGGCGGGGGGGAGACCCAGTACTTC. This codes for CASSQQTGGGETQYF.

The chain couples TRBV6-5 to TRBJ1-3; no clear D gene. The CDR3 has 14 residues. Trimming removed 1 base at V and 4 bases at J, with 8 bases between. Germline assignment: CDR1 MNHEY and CDR2 SVGAGI. CDR3 sequence (DNA): TGTGCCAGCAGTTACTTGTCGGGGGGAAACACCATATATTTT. It yields the protein CASSYLSGGNTIYF.

The genes are TRBV28 and TRBJ2-5; no firm D call. CDR1 is MDHEN, CDR2 SYDVKM, per germline. This CDR3 is built from 13 residues. V was trimmed by 3 bases and J by 6 bases, leaving 11 bases between them. The chain's CDR3 is CASSFTSVKTQYF. CDR3 DNA: TGTGCCAGCAGTTTCACCAGTGTGAAGACCCAGTACTTC.

The V and J genes are TRBV14 and TRBJ1-2, with 9 bases aligning to TRBD1. Trimming took 4 bases from V and 4 from J; bases not matched to a gene: 1. Germline CDR1 reads SGHDN; CDR2 reads FVKESK. This CDR3 is 13 amino acids long. The DNA for the CDR3 is TGTGCCAGCAGCCCGGGACAGGGCTATGGCTACACCTTC. Protein: CASSPGQGYGYTF.

The chain employs TRBV9 and TRBJ2-3, with D tentatively TRBD2 (5 bases). In germline, CDR1 is SGDLS, CDR2 YYNGEE. The germline V and J ends were trimmed by 3 bases and 0 bases, with 14 bases remaining between them. This CDR3 region has 16 residues. The CDR3 region has the DNA TGTGCCAGCAGCGGACGAGCGGCCCTTAGCACAGATACGCAGTATTTT. Translated: CASSGRAALSTDTQYF.

The V and J genes are TRBV18 and TRBJ2-7; TRBD1 might be the D (5 bases). The CDR3 has 15 amino acids. V lost 3 bases, J lost 2 bases, and 14 bases lay in between. The germline V gene has CDR1 KGHSH and CDR2 LQKENI. CDR3 sequence reads: CASSPPGVGAYEQYF. The CDR3 DNA reads as TGTGCCAGCTCACCTCCTGGGGTAGGGGCCTACGAGCAGTACTTC.

The genes are TRBV7-9 and TRBJ2-1; no definite D call. Trimming left V 5 bases short and J 7 bases short, with 12 bases between. This CDR3 spans 13 amino acids. Germline CDR1 and CDR2: SEHNR and FQNEAQ (reference sequence). This CDR3 reads CASSEQVGNEQFF. CDR3 coding DNA: TGTGCCAGCAGCGAGCAGGTCGGTAATGAGCAGTTCTTC.

The J gene is TRBJ2-2, the V gene TRBV7-3; TRBD1 matches 7 bases. Germline V gives CDR1 SGHTA, CDR2 FQGTGA. This CDR3 spans 14 amino acids. Unmatched junction bases numbered 3, after V lost 3 bases and J lost 5 bases. This CDR3 reads CASSFAGGTGELFF. CDR3 bases: TGTGCCAGCAGCTTCGCAGGGGGAACCGGGGAGCTGTTTTTT.

The genes are TRBV28 and TRBJ1-6; the D gene is possibly TRBD1 (6 bases). The germline V gene encodes CDR1 MDHEN and CDR2 SYDVKM. The CDR3 is 15 amino acids. The ends were cut back, 3 bases at V and 10 bases at J, with 16 bases in the middle. CDR3 loop: CASSLPRQVASPLHF. As DNA, the CDR3 is TGTGCCAGCAGTTTGCCTAGACAGGTAGCGTCACCCCTCCACTTT.

The chain has TRBV7-8 and TRBJ1-1, with unresolved D. Between the trimmed V and J ends, which lost 3 bases and 1 base, there was a span of 6 bases. Germline lookup yields CDR1 SGHVS and CDR2 FQNEAQ. The CDR3 spans 13 residues. CDR3 sequence (DNA): TGTGCCAGCAGCTTTCTAGCGAACACTGAAGCTTTCTTT. Protein: CASSFLANTEAFF.

This clone appeared a single time. This chain connects TRBV6-4 to TRBJ1-1; D remains ambiguous. The V end was cut by 4 bases, the J end by 1 base, with 7 bases between. The CDR3 runs 13 residues. Germline V gives CDR1 MRHNA, CDR2 SNTAGT. The CDR3 loop reads CASSVQWNTEAFF. The CDR3 coding sequence is TGTGCCAGCAGTGTTCAGTGGAACACTGAAGCTTTCTTT.

This CDR3 reads CASSLSGTDSPLHF. The CDR3 DNA sequence: TGTGCCAGCAGCCTCAGCGGGACCGACTCACCCCTCCACTTT. The chain couples TRBV28 to TRBJ1-6; tentatively, D is TRBD1 (5 bases). The CDR3 loop spans 14 amino acids. V was cut by 6 bases and J by 10 bases, with 16 bases left in between. Germline CDR1 and CDR2: MDHEN and SYDVKM.

The rearrangement joins TRBV5-1 to TRBJ2-7; D perhaps matches TRBD2 (6 bases). The CDR3 has 13 residues. The V and J ends lost 4 bases and 6 bases respectively, with 14 bases between them. The germline V gene encodes CDR1 SGHRS and CDR2 YFSETQ. The CDR3 coding sequence is TGCGCCAGCAGCCCGGGGGATTATGTCGAGCAGTACTTC. It specifies CASSPGDYVEQYF. Full variable domain (remainder filled in from reference TRBV5-1 and TRBJ2-7): KAGVTQTPRYLIKTRGQQVTLSCSPISGHRSVSWYQQTPGQGLQFLFEYFSETQRNKGNFPGRFSGRQFSNSRSEMNVSTLELGDSALYLCASSPGDYVEQYFGPGTRLTVT.

This clone occurred many times. The rearrangement uses TRBV3-1 (or the pseudogene TRBV3-2) and TRBJ1-6; perhaps TRBD1 as D (5 bases). CDR1 LGHDT and CDR2 YNNKEL come from the germline V gene (reference sequence). V was cut by 6 bases and J by 8 bases, with 14 bases left in between. This CDR3 comprises 14 residues. CDR3: CASSHGRQYSPLHF. The CDR3 nucleotides are TGTGCCAGCAGTCATGGCAGACAGTATTCACCCCTCCACTTT.

The V call is TRBV5-1, the J call TRBJ1-4; no clear D gene. The ends were cut back, 0 bases at V and 3 bases at J, with 9 bases in the middle. Germline loops: CDR1 SGHRS, CDR2 YFSETQ. CDR3 length equals 15 residues. The CDR3 nucleotides are TGCGCCAGCAGCTTGGTGGAGCCACCTAATGAAAAACTGTTTTTT. Translating gives CASSLVEPPNEKLFF.